These T cell receptor beta chains were read from a single sample in a study of early T cells in non-severe SARS-CoV-2 infection. A single record per CDR3 protein comes from TCRdb applying MiXCR to the 5' RACE reads. The top ten clones hold around 4.2% of a sample with 50,000 to 65,000 distinct CDR3 sequences, around 13% of them seen once. What was sequenced was whole blood. Receptor source: an adult who was a healthcare worker with PCR-confirmed SARS-CoV-2 infection or an uninfected control (not recorded which). CDR3s include the opening cysteine and the closing phenylalanine or tryptophan. A D gene is named only where the DNA matches it firmly. The size entry is marked missing in some rows and otherwise reads once, few, many or a size class.

CSVLDYRTDTQYF	TGCAGCGTCCTCGACTATCGTACAGATACGCAGTATTTT	NA	TRBV29-1	TRBJ2-3	NA
CASSLDGRTAISNSPLHF	TGTGCCAGCAGCTTAGACGGCCGGACAGCGATTAGTAATTCACCCCTCCACTTT	NA	TRBV11-2	TRBJ1-6	many
CASSLQPSNTEAFF	TGCGCCAGCAGCTTGCAGCCCTCGAACACTGAAGCTTTCTTT	NA	TRBV5-1	TRBJ1-1	few
CSVEGDGSTDTQYF	TGCAGCGTTGAAGGGGACGGGAGCACAGATACGCAGTATTTT	NA	TRBV29-1	TRBJ2-3	few
CASSRTSEQYF	TGTGCCAGCAGCCGGACATCCGAGCAGTACTTC	NA	TRBV7-9	TRBJ2-7	few
CASSNRMEPGNTIYF	TGTGCCAGTAGTAACCGTATGGAGCCTGGAAACACCATATATTTT	NA	TRBV19	TRBJ1-3	many
CASSSTGGEPNEKLFF	TGTGCCAGCAGCTCAACAGGGGGCGAACCTAATGAAAAACTGTTTTTT	TRBD1	TRBV7-9	TRBJ1-4	NA
CASRAWTGRYTEAFF	TGTGCCAGCCGCGCCTGGACAGGGAGGTACACTGAAGCTTTCTTT	TRBD1	TRBV6-2/TRBV6-3	TRBJ1-1	NA
CASSPMDSENYGYTF	TGTGCCAGCAGCCCGATGGACAGCGAGAACTATGGCTACACCTTC	NA	TRBV9	TRBJ1-2	NA
CASENSNTGELFF	TGTGCCAGCGAAAACTCGAACACCGGGGAGCTGTTTTTT	NA	TRBV7-9	TRBJ2-2	NA
CSANPPGAGDQETQYF	TGCAGTGCTAACCCCCCAGGAGCGGGGGATCAAGAGACCCAGTACTTC	TRBD2	TRBV20-1	TRBJ2-5	NA
CSALRGLAGNEQFF	TGCAGTGCTCTCCGGGGACTAGCCGGAAATGAGCAGTTCTTC	TRBD2	TRBV20-1	TRBJ2-1	many
CASSLGTGFNYGYTF	TGTGCCAGCAGCTTAGGGACAGGATTTAACTATGGCTACACCTTC	TRBD1	TRBV7-2	TRBJ1-2	NA
CASSPASGDYNEQFF	TGCGCCAGCAGCCCCGCTAGCGGGGACTACAATGAGCAGTTCTTC	TRBD2	TRBV5-1	TRBJ2-1	many
CASSPGPEAFF	TGTGCCAGCAGTCCGGGACCTGAAGCTTTCTTT	NA	TRBV6-2/TRBV6-3	TRBJ1-1	few
CSVVVTSGVRNTGELFF	TGCAGCGTTGTAGTGACTAGCGGGGTCCGGAACACCGGGGAGCTGTTTTTT	TRBD2	TRBV29-1	TRBJ2-2	many
CASSLYPGTGPNYGYTF	TGTGCCAGCAGTTTATACCCGGGGACAGGGCCTAACTATGGCTACACCTTC	TRBD1	TRBV6-5	TRBJ1-2	NA
CASSGRQGNNEKLFF	TGCGCCAGCAGCGGTAGACAGGGAAATAATGAAAAACTGTTTTTT	TRBD1	TRBV5-1	TRBJ1-4	NA
CASRRMGPYNEQFF	TGTGCCAGCCGGAGGATGGGGCCCTACAATGAGCAGTTCTTC	NA	TRBV28	TRBJ2-1	many
CASGGGTGGYEQFF	TGTGCCAGCGGGGGTGGGACAGGGGGTTATGAGCAGTTCTTC	TRBD1	TRBV27	TRBJ2-1	few
CASSLRDSRDTQYF	TGTGCCAGCAGCCTCCGGGACTCGAGAGATACGCAGTATTTT	NA	TRBV5-8	TRBJ2-3	NA
CASSQDSGGGVLSGANVLTF	TGCGCCAGCAGCCAAGATTCCGGCGGAGGGGTACTATCTGGGGCCAACGTCCTGACTTTC	NA	TRBV4-1	TRBJ2-6	many
CASSFEDLNEQFF	TGTGCCAGCAGTTTTGAGGATTTGAATGAGCAGTTCTTC	NA	TRBV28	TRBJ2-1	NA
CATTGWGPTGELFF	TGTGCCACCACAGGCTGGGGACCCACCGGGGAGCTGTTTTTT	NA	TRBV19	TRBJ2-2	NA
CASSQDRQGTGLYEQYF	TGCGCCAGCAGCCAAGATAGGCAGGGGACAGGCCTCTACGAGCAGTACTTC	TRBD1	TRBV4-1	TRBJ2-7	NA
CSVPDRPSISGANVLTF	TGCAGCGTCCCTGACAGACCATCTATCTCTGGGGCCAACGTCCTGACTTTC	NA	TRBV29-1	TRBJ2-6	NA
CASIKGQDYGYTF	TGTGCCAGCATCAAGGGACAGGACTATGGCTACACCTTC	TRBD1	TRBV6-1	TRBJ1-2	NA
CSAGTAYNEQFF	TGCAGTGCTGGGACCGCGTACAATGAGCAGTTCTTC	NA	TRBV20-1	TRBJ2-1	NA
CASSSTDRGTDTQYF	TGTGCCAGCAGCTCAACGGACAGAGGTACAGATACGCAGTATTTT	NA	TRBV7-9	TRBJ2-3	many